This TCR beta chain came from a study of Ad26.COV2.S vaccination and SARS-CoV-2 variants. TCRdb's copy holds only in-frame clones and misses some; the assay was immunoSEQ multiplex PCR. Seen here are fewer than 400,000 clones, 89% observed once, and the top ten hold 1.5% to 2%. This sample's treatment: roughly 19 received Ad26.COV2.S at low or high dose, single or two shots; several received placebo; per-sample allocation not given. At day 63 after the first vaccine or placebo injection, samples were drawn. Deletions cut 0 bases from V and 1 base from J, with 8 bases between. This CDR3 contains 15 residues. Germline loops: CDR1 LGHNA, CDR2 YSLEER.

The chain carries TRBV4-3 and TRBJ2-3; a possible D gene is TRBD1 (6 bases). Sequenced material: peripheral blood, taken in a trial of Ad26.COV2.S vaccine versus placebo. The sequence derives from a person between 18 and 59 years old who received the Ad26.COV2.S COVID-19 vaccine or a placebo. The CDR3 DNA sequence: TGCGCCAGCAGCCAAGAGGGGACACGCACAGATACGCAGTATTTT. This translates into CASSQEGTRTDTQYF.